The 8 T cell receptor beta chains presented below share a single source sample, sequenced in a study of Graves' ophthalmopathy and Graves' hyperthyroidism. Amplification of TCR beta CDR3 regions used RNA transcripts. The workflow started with a first-round RT-PCR run with HTBI primers and then moved on to a second-round multiplex PCR. TCRdb re-called the multiplex PCR reads with MiXCR, one entry per CDR3 protein. The sample carries about 1.2 million distinct CDR3 sequences, about 40% recorded once. Material: peripheral blood or thyroid tissue (not recorded which). The receptors were sampled from an adult man with Graves' hyperthyroidism.

With regard to this clonotype: A clone one base away is much larger, so this may be a read error. This chain links TRBV5-1 with TRBJ2-5; D may be TRBD2 (5 bases). V gave up 5 bases and J gave up 7 bases, with 12 bases separating them. CDR1 is SGHRS and CDR2 is YFSETQ in the germline V gene. The CDR3 spans 12 residues. CDR3 loop: CASREPGGTQYF. CDR3 nucleotide sequence: TGCGCCAGCAGAGAGCCTGGAGGGACCCAGTACTTC.

The chain recombines TRBV10-3 with TRBJ2-7; unclear D gene. Germline CDR1 ENHRY, CDR2 SYGVKD. CDR3 length: 11 amino acids. Trimming removed 8 bases at V and 5 bases at J, with 10 bases between. The CDR3 sequence: CAIGVLNEQYF. The CDR3 coding sequence is TGTGCCATCGGAGTCCTCAACGAGCAGTACTTC.

Many counts were recorded for this clonotype. The rearrangement uses TRBV5-6 and TRBJ1-6; no definite D call. The CDR3 contains 12 residues. Trimming cost V 4 bases and J 8 bases, with 7 bases left between them. Germline CDR1 SGHDT, CDR2 YYEEEE. The CDR3 spells CASSPADSPLHF. DNA for the CDR3: TGTGCCAGCAGCCCCGCGGATTCACCCCTCCACTTT.

The chain links TRBV10-3 to TRBJ2-3; tentative D call: TRBD2 (5 bases). This CDR3 has 14 residues. Trimming removed 2 bases at V and 4 bases at J, with 10 bases between. The V gene's germline CDR1 is ENHRY and CDR2 SYGVKD. The CDR3 is CAISELGSADTQYF. The CDR3 coding sequence is TGTGCCATCAGTGAGCTAGGGAGCGCAGATACGCAGTATTTT.

The V and J genes are TRBV29-1 and TRBJ1-4; 9 bases agree with TRBD1. The trim removed 6 bases at V and 2 bases at J, leaving 4 bases unmatched. This CDR3 region has 14 residues. Germline lookup yields CDR1 SQVTM and CDR2 ANQGSEA. CDR3 sequence reads: CSVMDRGTNEKLFF. Written as DNA, the CDR3 is TGCAGCGTGATGGACAGGGGTACTAATGAAAAACTGTTTTTT.

This clonotype was counted at least ten times. This chain uses TRBV10-1 with TRBJ2-6; D ambiguous. Per germline, CDR1 WNHNN and CDR2 SYGVQD (reference sequence). The V and J ends lost 7 bases and 2 bases respectively, with 21 bases between them. The CDR3 consists of 18 residues. The CDR3 region has the DNA TGCGCCAGCATGGGCATTTTATCATCTCCCCCTGGGGCCAACGTCCTGACTTTC. Protein product: CASMGILSSPPGANVLTF.

At least ten counts were recorded for this clonotype. The V and J genes are TRBV11-2 and TRBJ2-7; TRBD1 agrees at 10 bases. This CDR3 has 15 residues. V trimming: 6 bases; J trimming: 5 bases; junction bases outside the gene matches: 10. Looked up from germline, CDR1 is SGHAT and CDR2 is FQNNGV. CDR3 bases: TGTGCCAGCAGGGGTGGGGGACAGGGGTTGGACGAGCAGTACTTC. This gives the protein CASRGGGQGLDEQYF.

This clonotype was counted ten times or more. V gene TRBV9 combines with J gene TRBJ1-1, with TRBD1 identical over 7 bases. The V and J ends lost 4 bases and 0 bases, in that order; junction bases with no gene match: 6. This CDR3 is built from 15 residues. Germline loops: CDR1 SGDLS, CDR2 YYNGEE. The CDR3 here is CASSSWTGLNTEAFF. DNA of the CDR3: TGTGCCAGCAGCTCCTGGACAGGTCTGAACACTGAAGCTTTCTTT.